The rows below give T cell receptor beta chains drawn from one sample of a study of shared clonotypes between healthy human individuals. Profiling relied on immunoSEQ multiplex PCR, and the TCRdb table lists in-frame clones only, not all of them. Of approximately 2,200,000 clones listed, 85% to 95% were seen once; the top ten hold about 1.8%. Material for sequencing was naive CD8+ T cells from PBMCs. These receptors all stem from a man aged 18 to 29 in good health. Some clones in this sample may be carry-over from other donors' samples. The CDR3 runs from the conserved cysteine through the conserved F or W. Fields, in order: J gene, D gene, clone size, V gene, CDR3 protein, CDR3 DNA. The D gene is left open where the match is weak. Some rows have no size entry. The others give once, few or many, or a class for an expanded clone.

j_call: TRBJ2-1
d_call: TRBD2
clone_size: NA
v_call: TRBV12-5
cdr3_aa: CASGLGTTWNEQFF
cdr3_nt: TGTGCTAGTGGTTTAGGGACTACTTGGAATGAGCAGTTCTTC

j_call: TRBJ2-7
d_call: TRBD1
clone_size: NA
v_call: TRBV7-8
cdr3_aa: CASSVDRGESPYEQYF
cdr3_nt: TGTGCCAGCAGCGTAGACAGGGGAGAGTCTCCTTACGAGCAGTACTTC

j_call: TRBJ2-7
d_call: NA
clone_size: NA
v_call: TRBV5-1
cdr3_aa: CASSFGWGDSYEQYF
cdr3_nt: TGCGCCAGCAGCTTCGGCTGGGGGGACTCCTACGAGCAGTACTTC

j_call: TRBJ1-1
d_call: NA
clone_size: few
v_call: TRBV20-1
cdr3_aa: CSASDTEAFF
cdr3_nt: TGCAGTGCTAGCGACACTGAAGCTTTCTTT

j_call: TRBJ2-7
d_call: NA
clone_size: NA
v_call: TRBV28
cdr3_aa: CASSLTGASEQYF
cdr3_nt: TGTGCCAGCAGTTTAACGGGGGCAAGCGAGCAGTACTTC

j_call: TRBJ2-7
d_call: TRBD2
clone_size: NA
v_call: TRBV15
cdr3_aa: CATSRTSGSTEQYF
cdr3_nt: TGTGCCACCAGCAGGACTAGCGGGAGCACCGAGCAGTACTTC

j_call: TRBJ2-7
d_call: NA
clone_size: NA
v_call: TRBV4-2
cdr3_aa: CASSPDTSYEQYF
cdr3_nt: TGTGCCAGCAGCCCGGACACGTCCTACGAGCAGTACTTC

j_call: TRBJ1-1
d_call: TRBD1
clone_size: NA
v_call: TRBV27
cdr3_aa: CASSLSATGGNTEAFF
cdr3_nt: TGTGCCAGCAGTTTATCGGCGACAGGGGGAAACACTGAAGCTTTCTTT

j_call: TRBJ2-2
d_call: TRBD1
clone_size: NA
v_call: TRBV19
cdr3_aa: CASTARDRNTGELFF
cdr3_nt: TGTGCCAGTACCGCTCGGGACAGGAACACCGGGGAGCTGTTTTTT

j_call: TRBJ1-1
d_call: NA
clone_size: NA
v_call: TRBV15
cdr3_aa: CATSRRAGLTVNTEAFF
cdr3_nt: TGTGCCACCAGCAGGCGCGCTGGACTTACAGTGAACACTGAAGCTTTCTTT